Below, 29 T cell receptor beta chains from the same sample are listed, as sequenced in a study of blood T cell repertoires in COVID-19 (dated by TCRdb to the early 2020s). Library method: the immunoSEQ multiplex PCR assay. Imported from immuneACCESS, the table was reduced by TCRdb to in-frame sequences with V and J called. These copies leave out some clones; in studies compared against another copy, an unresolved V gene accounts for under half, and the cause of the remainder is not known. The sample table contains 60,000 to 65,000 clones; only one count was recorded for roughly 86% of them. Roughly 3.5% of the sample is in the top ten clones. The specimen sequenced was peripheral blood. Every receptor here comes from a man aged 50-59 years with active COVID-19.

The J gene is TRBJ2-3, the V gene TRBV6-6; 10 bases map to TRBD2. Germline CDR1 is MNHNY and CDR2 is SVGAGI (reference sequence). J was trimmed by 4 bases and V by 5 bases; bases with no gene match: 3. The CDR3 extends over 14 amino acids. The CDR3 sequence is CASSLAGVADTQYF. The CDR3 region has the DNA TGTGCCAGCAGTCTAGCGGGGGTGGCAGATACGCAGTATTTT.

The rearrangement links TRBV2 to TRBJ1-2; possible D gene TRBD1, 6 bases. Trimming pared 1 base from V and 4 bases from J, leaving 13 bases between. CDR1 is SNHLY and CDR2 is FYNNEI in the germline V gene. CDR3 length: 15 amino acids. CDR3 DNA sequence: TGTGCCAGCAGTGAAGACCGACAGGCTAGCTATGGCTACACCTTC. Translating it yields CASSEDRQASYGYTF.

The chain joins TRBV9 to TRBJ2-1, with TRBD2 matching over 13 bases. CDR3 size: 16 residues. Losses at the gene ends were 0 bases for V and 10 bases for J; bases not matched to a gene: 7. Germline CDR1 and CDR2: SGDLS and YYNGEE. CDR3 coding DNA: TGTGCCAGCAGCGTAGATGGGACTAGCGGGGCCGACGAGCAGTTCTTC. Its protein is CASSVDGTSGADEQFF.

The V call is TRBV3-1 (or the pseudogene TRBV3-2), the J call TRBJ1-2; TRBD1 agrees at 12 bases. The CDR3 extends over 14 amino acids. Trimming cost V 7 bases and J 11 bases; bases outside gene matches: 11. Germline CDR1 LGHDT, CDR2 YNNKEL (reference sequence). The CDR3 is CASNDGAGQGAYTF. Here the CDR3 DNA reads TGTGCCAGCAACGACGGGGCGGGACAGGGGGCTTACACCTTC.

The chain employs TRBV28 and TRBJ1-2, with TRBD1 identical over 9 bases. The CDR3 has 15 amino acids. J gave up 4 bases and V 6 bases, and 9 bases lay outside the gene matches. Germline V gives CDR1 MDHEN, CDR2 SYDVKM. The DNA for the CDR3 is TGTGCCAGCAGCGAACAGGGGGCAAAATTCTATGGCTACACCTTC. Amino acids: CASSEQGAKFYGYTF.

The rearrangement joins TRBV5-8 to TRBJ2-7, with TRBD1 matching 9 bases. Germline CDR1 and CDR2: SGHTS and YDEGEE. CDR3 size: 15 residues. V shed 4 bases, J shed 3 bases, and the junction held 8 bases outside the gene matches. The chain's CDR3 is CASSKQGAPNYEQYF. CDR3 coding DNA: TGTGCCAGCAGCAAACAGGGGGCGCCCAACTACGAGCAGTACTTC.

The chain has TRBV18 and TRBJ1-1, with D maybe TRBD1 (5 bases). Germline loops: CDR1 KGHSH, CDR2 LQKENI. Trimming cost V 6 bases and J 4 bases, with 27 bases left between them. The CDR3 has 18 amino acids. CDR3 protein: CASSPLGTDVRGGTEAFF. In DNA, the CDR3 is TGTGCCAGCTCGCCCCTGGGGACCGACGTCCGGGGGGGCACTGAAGCTTTCTTT.

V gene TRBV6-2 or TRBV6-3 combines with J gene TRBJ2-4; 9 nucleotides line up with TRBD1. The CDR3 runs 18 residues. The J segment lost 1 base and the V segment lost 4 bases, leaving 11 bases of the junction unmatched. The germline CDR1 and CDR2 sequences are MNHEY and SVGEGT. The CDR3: CASSSSLTGGWAKNIQYF. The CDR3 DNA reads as TGTGCCAGCAGTTCCTCCCTAACAGGGGGCTGGGCCAAAAACATTCAGTACTTC.

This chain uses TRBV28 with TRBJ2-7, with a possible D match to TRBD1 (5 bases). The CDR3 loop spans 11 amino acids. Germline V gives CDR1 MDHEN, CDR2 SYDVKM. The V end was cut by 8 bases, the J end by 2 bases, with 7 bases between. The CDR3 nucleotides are TGTGCCAGCCGACAGACCTACGAGCAGTACTTC. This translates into CASRQTYEQYF.

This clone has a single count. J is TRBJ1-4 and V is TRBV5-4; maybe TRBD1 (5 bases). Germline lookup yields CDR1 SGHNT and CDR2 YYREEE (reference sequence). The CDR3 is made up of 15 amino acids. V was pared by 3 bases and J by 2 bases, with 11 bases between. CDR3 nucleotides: TGTGCCAGCAGCTCTGCGGGGGGGACTAATGAAAAACTGTTTTTT. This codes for CASSSAGGTNEKLFF.

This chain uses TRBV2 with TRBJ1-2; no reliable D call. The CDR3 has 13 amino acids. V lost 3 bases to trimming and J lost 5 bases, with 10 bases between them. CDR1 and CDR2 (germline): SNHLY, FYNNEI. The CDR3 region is CASSERAVYGYTF. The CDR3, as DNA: TGTGCCAGCAGTGAGCGGGCAGTATATGGCTACACCTTC.

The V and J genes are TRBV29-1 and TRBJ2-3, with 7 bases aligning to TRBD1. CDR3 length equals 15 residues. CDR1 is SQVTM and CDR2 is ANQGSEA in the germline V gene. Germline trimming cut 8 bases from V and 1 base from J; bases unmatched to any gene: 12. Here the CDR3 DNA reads TGCAGCTTCGTTCGACAGGGCAGAGGCACAGATACGCAGTATTTT. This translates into CSFVRQGRGTDTQYF.

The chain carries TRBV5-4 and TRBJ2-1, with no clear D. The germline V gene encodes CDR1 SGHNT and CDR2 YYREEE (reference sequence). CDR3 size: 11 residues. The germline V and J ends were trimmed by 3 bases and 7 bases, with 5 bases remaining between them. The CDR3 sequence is CASSSKNEQFF. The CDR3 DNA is TGTGCCAGCAGCTCCAAAAATGAGCAGTTCTTC.

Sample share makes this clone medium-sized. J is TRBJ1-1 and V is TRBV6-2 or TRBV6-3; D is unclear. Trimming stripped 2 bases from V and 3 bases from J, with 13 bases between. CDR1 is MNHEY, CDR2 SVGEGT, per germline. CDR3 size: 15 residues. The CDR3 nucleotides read TGTGCCAGCAGTTACCTCAGGTACGGGGACACTGAAGCTTTCTTT. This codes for CASSYLRYGDTEAFF.

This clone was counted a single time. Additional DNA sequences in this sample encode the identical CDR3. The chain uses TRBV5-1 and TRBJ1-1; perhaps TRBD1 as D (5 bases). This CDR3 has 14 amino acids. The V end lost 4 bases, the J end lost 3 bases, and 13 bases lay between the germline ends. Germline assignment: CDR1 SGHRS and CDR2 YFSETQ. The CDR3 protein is CASSVQGVDTEAFF. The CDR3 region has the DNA TGCGCCAGCAGCGTCCAAGGGGTGGACACTGAAGCTTTCTTT.

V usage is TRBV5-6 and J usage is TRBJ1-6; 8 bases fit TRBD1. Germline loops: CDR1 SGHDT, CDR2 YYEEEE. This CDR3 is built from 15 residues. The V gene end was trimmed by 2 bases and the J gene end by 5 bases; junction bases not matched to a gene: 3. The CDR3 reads CASSFDRGNNSPLHF. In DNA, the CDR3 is TGTGCCAGCAGCTTCGACAGGGGTAATAATTCACCCCTCCACTTT.

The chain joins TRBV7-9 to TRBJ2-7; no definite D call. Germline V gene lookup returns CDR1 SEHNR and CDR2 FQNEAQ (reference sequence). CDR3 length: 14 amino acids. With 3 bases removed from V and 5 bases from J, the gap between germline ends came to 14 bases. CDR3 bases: TGTGCCAGCAGCTTCCCGGAGCGATCCCACGAGCAGTACTTC. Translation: CASSFPERSHEQYF.

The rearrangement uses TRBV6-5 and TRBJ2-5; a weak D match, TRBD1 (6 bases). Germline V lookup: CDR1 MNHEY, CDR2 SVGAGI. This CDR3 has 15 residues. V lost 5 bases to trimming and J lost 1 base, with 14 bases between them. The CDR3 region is CASSQQGRAQETQYF. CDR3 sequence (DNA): TGTGCCAGCAGTCAACAGGGTAGGGCCCAAGAGACCCAGTACTTC.

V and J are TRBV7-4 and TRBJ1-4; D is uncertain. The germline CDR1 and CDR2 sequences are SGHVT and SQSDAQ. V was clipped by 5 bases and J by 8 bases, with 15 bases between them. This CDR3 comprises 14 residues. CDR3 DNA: TGTGCCAGCAGCCCCTTACTCGGAGGGGAAAAACTGTTTTTT. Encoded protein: CASSPLLGGEKLFF.

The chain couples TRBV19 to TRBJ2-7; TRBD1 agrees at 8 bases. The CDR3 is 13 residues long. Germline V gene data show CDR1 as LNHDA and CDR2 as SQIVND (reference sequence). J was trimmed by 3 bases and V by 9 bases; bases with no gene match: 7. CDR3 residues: CASGQGSIYEQYF. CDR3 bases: TGTGCCAGCGGACAGGGCTCTATCTACGAGCAGTACTTC.

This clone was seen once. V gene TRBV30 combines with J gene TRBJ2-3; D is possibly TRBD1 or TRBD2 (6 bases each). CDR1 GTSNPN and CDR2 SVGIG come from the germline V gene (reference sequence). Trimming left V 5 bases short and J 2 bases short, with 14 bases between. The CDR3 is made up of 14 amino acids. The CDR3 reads CAWGGGHPTDTQYF. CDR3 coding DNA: TGTGCCTGGGGAGGGGGGCACCCCACAGATACGCAGTATTTT.

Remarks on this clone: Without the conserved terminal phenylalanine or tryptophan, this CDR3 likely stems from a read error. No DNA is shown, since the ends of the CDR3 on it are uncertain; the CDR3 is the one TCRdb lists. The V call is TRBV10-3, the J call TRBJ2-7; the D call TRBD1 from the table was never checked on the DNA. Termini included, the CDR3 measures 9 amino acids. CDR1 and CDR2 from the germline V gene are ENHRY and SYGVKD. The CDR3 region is CAISDRQVL.

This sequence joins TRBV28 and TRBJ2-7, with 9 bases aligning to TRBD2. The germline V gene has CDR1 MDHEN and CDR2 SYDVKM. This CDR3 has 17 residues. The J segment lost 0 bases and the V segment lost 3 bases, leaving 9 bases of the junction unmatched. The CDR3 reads CASSLGSGGSRSYEQYF. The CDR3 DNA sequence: TGTGCCAGCAGTTTGGGAAGCGGGGGGTCACGCTCCTACGAGCAGTACTTC.

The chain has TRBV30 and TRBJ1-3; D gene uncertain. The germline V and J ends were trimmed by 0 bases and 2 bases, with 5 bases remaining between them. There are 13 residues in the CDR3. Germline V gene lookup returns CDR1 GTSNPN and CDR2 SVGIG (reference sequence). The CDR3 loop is CAWSVQTGNTIYF. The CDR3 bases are TGTGCCTGGAGTGTCCAAACTGGAAACACCATATATTTT.

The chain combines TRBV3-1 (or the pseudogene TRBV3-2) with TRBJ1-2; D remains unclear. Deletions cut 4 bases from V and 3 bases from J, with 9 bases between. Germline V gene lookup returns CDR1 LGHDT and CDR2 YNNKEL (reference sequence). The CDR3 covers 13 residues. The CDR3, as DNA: TGTGCCAGCAGCCCTACCCGGGACTATGGCTACACCTTC. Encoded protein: CASSPTRDYGYTF.

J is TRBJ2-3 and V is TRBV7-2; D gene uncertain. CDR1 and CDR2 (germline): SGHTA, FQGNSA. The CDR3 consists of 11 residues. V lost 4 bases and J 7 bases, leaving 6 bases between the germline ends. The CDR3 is CASSSTHTQYF. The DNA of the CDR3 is TGTGCCAGCAGCTCTACTCATACGCAGTATTTT.

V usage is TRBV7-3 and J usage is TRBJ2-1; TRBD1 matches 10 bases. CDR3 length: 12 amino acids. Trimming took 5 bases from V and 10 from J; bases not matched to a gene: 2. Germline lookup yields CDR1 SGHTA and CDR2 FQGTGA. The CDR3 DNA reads TGTGCCAGCAGCCGACAGGGGGCAGAGCAGTTCTTC. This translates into CASSRQGAEQFF. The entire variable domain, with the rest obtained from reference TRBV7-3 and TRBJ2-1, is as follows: GAGVSQTPSNKVTEKGKYVELRCDPISGHTALYWYRQSLGQGPEFLIYFQGTGAADDSGLPNDRFFAVRPEGSVSTLKIQRTERGDSAVYLCASSRQGAEQFFGPGTRLTVL.

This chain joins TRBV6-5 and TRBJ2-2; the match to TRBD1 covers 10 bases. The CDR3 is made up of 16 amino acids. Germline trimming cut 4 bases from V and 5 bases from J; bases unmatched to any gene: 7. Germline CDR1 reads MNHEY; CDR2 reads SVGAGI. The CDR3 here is CASSLRDRGRTGELFF. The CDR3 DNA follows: TGTGCCAGCAGTTTACGGGACAGGGGAAGGACCGGGGAGCTGTTTTTT.

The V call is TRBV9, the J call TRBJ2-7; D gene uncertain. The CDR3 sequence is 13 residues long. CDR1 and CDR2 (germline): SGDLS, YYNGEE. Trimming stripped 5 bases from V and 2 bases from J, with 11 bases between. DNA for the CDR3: TGTGCCAGCAGTCGAGGCCCGGCCTACGAGCAGTACTTC. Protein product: CASSRGPAYEQYF.